The rows below give T cell receptor beta chains drawn from one sample of a study of identical twins. TCRdb analysed the 5' RACE reads with MiXCR anew, one entry per CDR3 protein. The sample has some 760,000 distinct CDR3 sequences, roughly 20% seen once; the top ten hold over 10%. In addition, the sample was reused for a study of T cells expressing NK-cell markers.

Sequenced: PBMCs. These receptors originate from a woman under 30 in good health. The CDR3 runs from the conserved cysteine through the conserved F or W. The D gene is left open where the match is weak. Where a row states a size, it is once, few, many or the class of an expanded clone; other rows omit it.

clone_size j_call d_call v_call cdr3_nt cdr3_aa
few TRBJ2-1 . TRBV5-1 TGCGCCAGCAGCTTGGGGCAGGGAGGCTCCTACAATGAGCAGTTCTTC CASSLGQGGSYNEQFF
. TRBJ2-5 . TRBV20-1 TGCAGTGCTAGAGTGGCAGGAGAGACCCAGTACTTC CSARVAGETQYF
few TRBJ2-5 TRBD2 TRBV9 TGTGCCAGCAGCGGGGGACTAGCGGCCCAAGAGACCCAGTACTTC CASSGGLAAQETQYF
. TRBJ2-1 . TRBV10-3 TGTGCCATCAGCCGAAGCTCTCCTGAGCAGTTCTTC CAISRSSPEQFF
. TRBJ2-5 TRBD1 TRBV11-3 TGTGCCAGCAGCACCGGGACAGCAGAGACCCAGTACTTC CASSTGTAETQYF
. TRBJ1-1 . TRBV27 TGTGCCAGCAAAGGGACAAATAATTACCCGAACACTGAAGCTTTCTTT CASKGTNNYPNTEAFF
. TRBJ2-5 . TRBV3-1 TGTGCCAGCAGCCAAGATCTCCCACAAGTGGCGGGACAAGAGACCCAGTACTTC CASSQDLPQVAGQETQYF
few TRBJ2-1 . TRBV7-8 TGTGCCAGCAGCCGAGGGGAGCAACTATTAGGCAATGAGCAGTTCTTC CASSRGEQLLGNEQFF
many TRBJ1-1 . TRBV12-3/TRBV12-4 TGTGCCAGCAGTTTAAGGGAGGGAAACACTGAAGCTTTCTTT CASSLREGNTEAFF
. TRBJ2-5 . TRBV3-1 TGTGCCAGCAGCCAAGAACGGGGGGCCCTCCAAGAGACCCAGTACTTC CASSQERGALQETQYF
few TRBJ1-6 . TRBV10-3 TGTGCCATAGCGAAGGGACGGGTAAATTCACCCCTCCACTTT CAIAKGRVNSPLHF
. TRBJ2-2 TRBD2 TRBV7-9 TGTGCCAGCAGCTTAAGTAGCGGGAGGGTCCCCGGGGAGCTGTTTTTT CASSLSSGRVPGELFF
. TRBJ2-7 TRBD1 TRBV19 TGTGCCAGTAGTTCCGGGACAGGGGGTCTGTACGAGCAGTACTTC CASSSGTGGLYEQYF
few TRBJ2-2 TRBD1 TRBV2 TGTGCCAGCATTTTCGGGACAGCGAACACCGGGGAGCTGTTTTTT CASIFGTANTGELFF
few TRBJ2-1 TRBD2 TRBV7-6 TGTGCCAGCAGCTTAAAGCGGGAGACCCACAATGAGCAGTTCTTC CASSLKRETHNEQFF
. TRBJ1-3 . TRBV30 TGTGCCTGGAGCCTAAGCCGTACCTCTGGAAACACCATATATTTT CAWSLSRTSGNTIYF
few TRBJ2-1 . TRBV2 TGTGCCAGCAGAGAAGGGGCGACAATCCTCGGTGAGCAGTTCTTC CASREGATILGEQFF
. TRBJ2-1 . TRBV3-1 TGTGCCAGCAGCCGGGTGAGGTATGAGCAGTTCTTC CASSRVRYEQFF
. TRBJ2-3 TRBD2 TRBV10-3 TGTGCCATCAGTGACTTGGCGGGGGAGCGGGCAGATACGCAGTATTTT CAISDLAGERADTQYF
many TRBJ2-7 . TRBV7-9 TGTGCCAGCAGCCGATTGGGGGGTTTAGTCTACGAGCAGTACTTC CASSRLGGLVYEQYF
. TRBJ2-1 TRBD1 TRBV10-3 TGTGCCATCAGTTCCGGGACAGGGGGAATGGGATCCTACAATGAGCAGTTCTTC CAISSGTGGMGSYNEQFF
. TRBJ1-1 . TRBV7-2 TGTGCCAGCAAGGCAGACATGAACACTGAAGCTTTCTTT CASKADMNTEAFF